The rows below give T cell receptor beta chains drawn from one sample of a study of tumor and adjacent non-tumor tissue in lung cancer. TCRdb itself ran the multiplex PCR reads through MiXCR, one entry per CDR3 protein. The sample has 55,000 to 70,000 distinct CDR3 sequences, 55% to 75% seen once; the top ten hold roughly a fifth. The sample was lung tumor tissue. The receptors stem from a man in his forties or fifties with non-small cell lung cancer. Each CDR3 is given with its conserved first and last residue. Each record gives: J gene, V gene, CDR3 protein.

>TRBJ1-1|TRBV4-1
CASSQEGRGNTEAFF
>TRBJ2-2|TRBV10-1
CASCEAGYTWELFF
>TRBJ1-2|TRBV24-1
CATSDLGHNYGYTF
>TRBJ1-4|TRBV11-2
CASSQPVWEHGLNENLFF
>TRBJ1-2|TRBV12-3/TRBV12-4
CASGLDPELVYTF
>TRBJ2-1|TRBV28
CASSRGTSGSYEQFF
>TRBJ2-7|TRBV29-1
CSGRTDSYELYF
>TRBJ1-6|TRBV6-1
CASEGVGNSPLHF
>TRBJ2-4|TRBV12-3/TRBV12-4
CTSSLGGVKNIQYF
>TRBJ1-4|TRBV6-1
CASSEAGDRWREKLLF